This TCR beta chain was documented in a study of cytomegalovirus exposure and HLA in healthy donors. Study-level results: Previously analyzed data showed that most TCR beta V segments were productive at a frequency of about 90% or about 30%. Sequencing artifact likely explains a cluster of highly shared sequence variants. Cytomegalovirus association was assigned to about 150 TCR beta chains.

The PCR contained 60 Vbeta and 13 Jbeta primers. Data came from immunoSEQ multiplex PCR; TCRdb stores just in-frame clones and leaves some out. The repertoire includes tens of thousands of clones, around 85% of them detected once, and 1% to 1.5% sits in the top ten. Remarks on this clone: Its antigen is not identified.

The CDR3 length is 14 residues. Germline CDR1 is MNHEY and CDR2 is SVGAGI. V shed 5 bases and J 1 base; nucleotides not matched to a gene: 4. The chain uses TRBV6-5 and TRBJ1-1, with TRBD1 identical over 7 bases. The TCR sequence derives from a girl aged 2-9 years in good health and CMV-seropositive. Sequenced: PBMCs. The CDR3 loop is CASSPGTANTEAFF. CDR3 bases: TGTGCCAGCAGTCCCGGGACAGCGAACACTGAAGCTTTCTTT.